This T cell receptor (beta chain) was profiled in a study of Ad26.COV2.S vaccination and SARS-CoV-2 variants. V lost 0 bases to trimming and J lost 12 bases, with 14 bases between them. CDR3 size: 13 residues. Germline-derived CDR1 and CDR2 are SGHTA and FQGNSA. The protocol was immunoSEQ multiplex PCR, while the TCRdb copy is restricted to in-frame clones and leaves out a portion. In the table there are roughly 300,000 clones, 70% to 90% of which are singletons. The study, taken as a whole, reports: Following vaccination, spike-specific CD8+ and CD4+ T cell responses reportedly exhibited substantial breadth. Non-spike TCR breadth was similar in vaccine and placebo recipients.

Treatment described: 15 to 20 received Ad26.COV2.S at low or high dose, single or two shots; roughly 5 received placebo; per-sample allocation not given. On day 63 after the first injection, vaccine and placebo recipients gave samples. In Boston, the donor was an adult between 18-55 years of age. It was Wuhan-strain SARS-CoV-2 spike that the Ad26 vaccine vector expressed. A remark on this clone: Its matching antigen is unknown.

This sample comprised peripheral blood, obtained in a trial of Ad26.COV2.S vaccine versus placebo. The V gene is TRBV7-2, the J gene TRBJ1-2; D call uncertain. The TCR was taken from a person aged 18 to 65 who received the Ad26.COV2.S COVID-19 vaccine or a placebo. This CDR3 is CASSLADLLSHTF. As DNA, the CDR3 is TGTGCCAGCAGCTTAGCGGACCTTTTATCGCACACCTTC.